Below are 23 T cell receptor beta chains sequenced from a single sample in a study of blood T cell repertoires in COVID-19. Sequenced by immunoSEQ multiplex PCR; TCRdb stores in-frame clones only, minus some. There are some 240,000 clones in the sample; more than 85% occur only once, and 0.82% lies in the top ten. Sequencing was done on a sample of peripheral blood. The receptor set was obtained from a man aged 55-75 years with COVID-19, enrolled during active disease.

CDR3 bases: TGTGCCAGCAGCTTGTTAGGACAGGGGGCCGTCTATGGCTACACCTTC. It is translated as CASSLLGQGAVYGYTF. V and J are TRBV5-5 and TRBJ1-2; 11 bases align to TRBD1. The CDR3 runs 16 residues. Losses at the gene ends were 1 base for V and 4 bases for J; bases not matched to a gene: 6. Germline assignment: CDR1 SGHKS and CDR2 YYEKEE (reference sequence). Variable domain in full (rest from reference TRBV5-5 and TRBJ1-2): DAGVTQSPTHLIKTRGQQVTLRCSPISGHKSVSWYQQVLGQGPQFIFQYYEKEERGRGNFPDRFSARQFPNYSSELNVNALLLGDSALYLCASSLLGQGAVYGYTFGSGTRLTVV.

The chain has TRBV6-2 or TRBV6-3 and TRBJ2-5; 7 nucleotides agree with TRBD2. Looked up from germline, CDR1 is MNHEY and CDR2 is SVGEGT. V lost 6 bases to trimming and J lost 5 bases; unmatched junction nucleotides: 12. The CDR3 length is 15 residues. Here the CDR3 DNA reads TGTGCCAGCAGCCCCTGGGGGGGTACTTGGGAGACCCAGTACTTC. Its protein product is CASSPWGGTWETQYF.

The genes are TRBV7-2 and TRBJ2-1, with D possibly TRBD2 on 6 matching bases. Germline CDR1 and CDR2: SGHTA and FQGNSA. Trimming took 4 bases from V and 8 from J, leaving 18 bases between them. The CDR3 contains 15 residues. The DNA of the CDR3 is TGTGCCAGCAGCTCCCGACTAGTGGGATTCGATGAGCAGTTCTTC. This translates into CASSSRLVGFDEQFF.

As regards this clone: An end of the junction does not agree with germline; a read error may underlie this. The chain has TRBV11-2 and TRBJ1-3; perhaps TRBD1 as D (5 bases). CDR3 length equals 15 residues. Germline loops: CDR1 SGHAT, CDR2 FQNNGV. In DNA, the CDR3 is TGTGCCAGCAGCTTCAATCAAGGGGTTGGAGACACCATATATTTT. It codes for CASSFNQGVGDTIYF.

This clone was observed once. The chain recombines TRBV10-3 with TRBJ2-7, with 8 positions matching TRBD1. The CDR3 has 13 residues. In germline, CDR1 is ENHRY, CDR2 SYGVKD. V shed 4 bases, J shed 2 bases, and the junction held 1 base outside the gene matches. DNA for the CDR3: TGTGCCATCAGTGTACAGGGGGCCTACGAGCAGTACTTC. As protein: CAISVQGAYEQYF.

This clone was seen more than once but under ten times. The V and J genes are TRBV19 and TRBJ1-5, with a weak D call TRBD1 (5 bases). V was clipped by 1 base and J by 7 bases, with 8 bases between them. Germline CDR1 and CDR2: LNHDA and SQIVND (reference sequence). The CDR3 consists of 13 residues. CDR3 residues: CASSIVGGQPQHF. CDR3 sequence (DNA): TGTGCCAGTAGTATAGTTGGGGGGCAGCCCCAGCATTTT.

This clone is a singleton in its sample. V is TRBV2 and J is TRBJ1-5, with 11 bases aligning to TRBD1. Losses at the gene ends were 5 bases for V and 4 bases for J; bases not matched to a gene: 1. Germline CDR1 SNHLY, CDR2 FYNNEI. This CDR3 region has 14 residues. CDR3 sequence: CASSRDRGNQPQHF. The CDR3 DNA is TGTGCCAGCAGTAGGGACAGGGGGAATCAGCCCCAGCATTTT.

About this clone itself: Additional DNA sequences in this sample encode the identical CDR3. This chain joins TRBV2 and TRBJ1-2, with a weak D call TRBD1 (5 bases). The CDR3 length is 13 residues. Germline V gene lookup returns CDR1 SNHLY and CDR2 FYNNEI. V lost 3 bases, J lost 3 bases, and 8 bases lay in between. CDR3 sequence: CASSDGGDYGYTF. The CDR3, as DNA: TGTGCCAGCAGTGACGGGGGAGACTATGGCTACACCTTC. Full variable domain (missing parts from reference TRBV2 and TRBJ1-2): EPEVTQTPSHQVTQMGQEVILRCVPISNHLYFYWYRQILGQKVEFLVSFYNNEISEKSEIFDDQFSVERPDGSNFTLKIRSTKLEDSAMYFCASSDGGDYGYTFGSGTRLTVV.

The chain couples TRBV5-1 to TRBJ1-2, with 7 bases that match TRBD1. Germline-derived CDR1 and CDR2 are SGHRS and YFSETQ. The length of the CDR3 is 15 residues. Trimming removed 6 bases from V and 7 bases from J; junction bases left unmatched: 15. CDR3 DNA: TGCGCCAGCACTCAGGGGGGCAGTAAGGGCGGTGGCTACACCTTC. This sequence encodes CASTQGGSKGGGYTF.

This clone has a single count. The CDR3 loop reads CASGKAGGSTGELFF. The CDR3 DNA reads as TGTGCCAGCGGAAAAGCGGGGGGCAGCACCGGGGAGCTGTTTTTT. This chain joins TRBV9 and TRBJ2-2; TRBD2 aligns across 9 bases. Germline V CDR1 and CDR2: SGDLS, YYNGEE. Losses at the gene ends were 7 bases for V and 4 bases for J; bases not matched to a gene: 8. CDR3 length: 15 amino acids.

V is TRBV11-2 and J is TRBJ2-7; 12 bases are shared with TRBD1. This CDR3 contains 14 residues. Trimming cost V 5 bases and J 6 bases; bases outside gene matches: 5. Germline-derived CDR1 and CDR2 are SGHAT and FQNNGV. Written as DNA, the CDR3 is TGTGCCAGCAGCCTCCGGGACAGGGGGCCCGAGCAGTACTTC. Translation: CASSLRDRGPEQYF.

V usage is TRBV5-1 and J usage is TRBJ2-3; 8 nucleotides agree with TRBD2. This CDR3 is built from 14 residues. CDR1 is SGHRS, CDR2 YFSETQ, per germline. The V segment lost 8 bases and the J segment 5 bases; nucleotides outside the gene matches: 10. CDR3 region: CASNHGGAGDTQYF. The CDR3 region has the DNA TGCGCCAGTAATCACGGGGGGGCCGGAGATACGCAGTATTTT.

The chain links TRBV27 to TRBJ2-7, with TRBD1 as a possible D gene (6 bases). The CDR3 runs to 13 residues. V was trimmed by 5 bases and J by 6 bases, leaving 14 bases between them. Germline lookup yields CDR1 MNHEY and CDR2 SMNVEV (reference sequence). CDR3 sequence: CASSQYREAEQYF. In nucleotides, the CDR3 is TGTGCCAGCAGTCAATACAGGGAAGCCGAGCAGTACTTC.

This clone was seen a single time. The V gene is TRBV7-9, the J gene TRBJ2-2; 8 positions agree with TRBD1. The ends lost 0 bases at V and 4 bases at J; junction bases unmatched: 7. Germline assignment: CDR1 SEHNR and CDR2 FQNEAQ (reference sequence). This CDR3 comprises 17 residues. CDR3 sequence: CASSLARTGTGTGELFF. The DNA of the CDR3 is TGTGCCAGCAGCTTAGCGAGGACAGGGACTGGCACCGGGGAGCTGTTTTTT.

The chain joins TRBV3-1 (or the pseudogene TRBV3-2) to TRBJ1-1, with D unresolved. This CDR3 contains 13 residues. Trimming stripped 1 base from V and 5 bases from J, with 8 bases between. In germline, CDR1 is LGHDT, CDR2 YNNKEL (reference sequence). CDR3 in amino acids: CASSQGGRTEAFF. The DNA for the CDR3 is TGTGCCAGCAGCCAAGGAGGTAGGACTGAAGCTTTCTTT.

The chain is built from TRBV7-2 and TRBJ2-7; TRBD1 is a possible D gene (5 bases). This CDR3 comprises 12 residues. Trimming stripped 6 bases from V and 1 base from J, with 7 bases between. Germline CDR1 reads SGHTA; CDR2 reads FQGNSA. CDR3 nucleotides: TGTGCCAGCAGTCCAGGGTCCTACGAGCAGTACTTC. It codes for CASSPGSYEQYF.

V usage is TRBV19 and J usage is TRBJ2-5; TRBD1 matches at 7 bases. The CDR3 consists of 17 residues. The V and J ends lost 5 bases and 1 base, in that order; junction bases with no gene match: 13. Germline CDR1 LNHDA, CDR2 SQIVND (reference sequence). DNA of the CDR3: TGTGCCAGTAGTCCCCGACAGGGTAGGGGGCTCCAAGAGACCCAGTACTTC. Encoded protein: CASSPRQGRGLQETQYF. The variable domain in full, completed from reference TRBV19 and TRBJ2-5, reads DGGITQSPKYLFRKEGQNVTLSCEQNLNHDAMYWYRQDPGQGLRLIYYSQIVNDFQKGDIAEGYSVSREKKESFPLTVTSAQKNPTAFYLCASSPRQGRGLQETQYFGPGTRLLVL.

The gene calls are TRBV19 and TRBJ1-3; D ambiguous. This CDR3 contains 12 residues. Germline CDR1 and CDR2: LNHDA and SQIVND (reference sequence). V lost 10 bases, J lost 0 bases, and 7 bases lay in between. CDR3 amino acids: CATVSSGNTIYF. The CDR3 DNA is TGTGCCACTGTGAGCTCTGGAAACACCATATATTTT.

This chain links TRBV10-3 with TRBJ2-1; 7 nucleotides agree with TRBD1. With 4 bases clipped from V and 8 bases from J, the junction kept 8 bases outside the gene matches. The V gene's germline CDR1 is ENHRY and CDR2 SYGVKD. The CDR3 runs to 14 residues. The CDR3 DNA reads as TGTGCCATCAGTGGAGGGCCCCAGGGGGATGAGCAGTTCTTC. It specifies CAISGGPQGDEQFF.

In this sample, this clone turned up once. In nucleotides, the CDR3 is TGTGCCTGGAGCCCCTATTTGGGACAGGGGGTTAGTAGCAATCAGCCCCAGCATTTT. Amino acids: CAWSPYLGQGVSSNQPQHF. The chain is built from TRBV30 and TRBJ1-5; TRBD1 agrees at 11 bases. The CDR3 extends over 19 amino acids. The V gene's germline CDR1 is GTSNPN and CDR2 SVGIG (reference sequence). Unmatched junction bases numbered 13, after V lost 3 bases and J lost 0 bases.

The rearrangement links TRBV29-1 to TRBJ2-7; 8 bases match TRBD2. CDR1 and CDR2 from the germline V gene are SQVTM and ANQGSEA. After removal of 7 bases from V and 3 bases from J, the junction contained 11 bases not matched to a gene. The CDR3 length is 14 residues. In nucleotides, the CDR3 is TGCAGCGCCCGGGGTAGCGGGGAAGGCTACGAGCAGTACTTC. Amino acids: CSARGSGEGYEQYF.

This clone showed up just once. The chain recombines TRBV30 with TRBJ1-2, with D possibly being TRBD1 (6 bases). Trimming took off 3 bases at V and 5 bases at J, with 13 bases between the two ends. CDR3 size: 13 residues. Germline V gene data show CDR1 as GTSNPN and CDR2 as SVGIG (reference sequence). The CDR3 sequence is CAWSLMTGYGYTF. CDR3 bases: TGTGCCTGGAGCCTTATGACAGGATATGGCTACACCTTC.

This clone was picked up a small number of times. The chain couples TRBV3-1 (or the pseudogene TRBV3-2) to TRBJ2-1; D call uncertain. The CDR3 is 11 residues long. Germline V lookup: CDR1 LGHDT, CDR2 YNNKEL (reference sequence). The ends were cut back, 2 bases at V and 6 bases at J, with 2 bases in the middle. The DNA for the CDR3 is TGTGCCAGCAGCCAACTCAATGAGCAGTTCTTC. This sequence encodes CASSQLNEQFF.